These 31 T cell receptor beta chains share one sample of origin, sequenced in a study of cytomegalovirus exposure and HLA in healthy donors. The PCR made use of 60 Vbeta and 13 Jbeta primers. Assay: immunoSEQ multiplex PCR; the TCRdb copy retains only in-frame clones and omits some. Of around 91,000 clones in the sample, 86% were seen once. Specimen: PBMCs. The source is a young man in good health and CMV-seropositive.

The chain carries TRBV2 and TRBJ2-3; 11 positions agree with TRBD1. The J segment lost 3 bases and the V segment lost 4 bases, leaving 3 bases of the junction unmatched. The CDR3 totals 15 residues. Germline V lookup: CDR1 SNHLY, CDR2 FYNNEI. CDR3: CASSVGQGATDTQYF. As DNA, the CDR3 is TGTGCCAGCAGTGTAGGACAGGGGGCAACAGATACGCAGTATTTT.

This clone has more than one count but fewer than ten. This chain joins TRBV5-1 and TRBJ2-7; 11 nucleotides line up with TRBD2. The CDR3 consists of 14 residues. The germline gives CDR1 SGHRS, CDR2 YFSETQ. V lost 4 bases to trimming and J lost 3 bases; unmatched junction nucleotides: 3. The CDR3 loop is CASSTGTSGYEQYF. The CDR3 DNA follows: TGCGCCAGCAGCACAGGGACTAGCGGCTACGAGCAGTACTTC.

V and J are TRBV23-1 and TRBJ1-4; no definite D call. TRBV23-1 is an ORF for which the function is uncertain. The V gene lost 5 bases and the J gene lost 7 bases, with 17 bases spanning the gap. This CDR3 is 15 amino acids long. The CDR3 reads CASSDDQAACEKLFF. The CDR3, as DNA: TGCGCCAGCAGTGACGATCAGGCCGCATGTGAAAAACTGTTTTTT.

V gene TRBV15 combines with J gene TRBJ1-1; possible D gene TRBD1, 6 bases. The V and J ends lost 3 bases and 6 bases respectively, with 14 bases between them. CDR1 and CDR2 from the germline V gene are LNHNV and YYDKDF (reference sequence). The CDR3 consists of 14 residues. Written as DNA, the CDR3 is TGTGCCACCAGCAGTGGGCAGGGGAGAGCTGAAGCTTTCTTT. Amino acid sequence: CATSSGQGRAEAFF.

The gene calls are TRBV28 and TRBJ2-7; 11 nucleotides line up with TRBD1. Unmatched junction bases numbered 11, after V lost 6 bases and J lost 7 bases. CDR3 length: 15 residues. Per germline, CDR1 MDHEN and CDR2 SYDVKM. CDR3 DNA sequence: TGTGCCAGCAGCTTACCCGGGACAGGGGGGACTGAGCAGTACTTC. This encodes CASSLPGTGGTEQYF.

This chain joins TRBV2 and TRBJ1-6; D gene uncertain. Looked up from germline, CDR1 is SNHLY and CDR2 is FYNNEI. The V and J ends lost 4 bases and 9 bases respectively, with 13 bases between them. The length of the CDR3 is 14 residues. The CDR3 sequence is CASSGRARVSPLHF. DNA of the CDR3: TGTGCCAGCAGTGGCCGTGCGAGGGTTTCACCCCTCCACTTT. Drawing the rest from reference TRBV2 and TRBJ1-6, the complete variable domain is EPEVTQTPSHQVTQMGQEVILRCVPISNHLYFYWYRQILGQKVEFLVSFYNNEISEKSEIFDDQFSVERPDGSNFTLKIRSTKLEDSAMYFCASSGRARVSPLHFGNGTRLTVT.

The CDR3 loop is CASSSPSGWSEQYF. The CDR3 DNA reads as TGTGCCAGCAGCAGTCCTAGCGGGTGGTCCGAGCAGTACTTC. V is TRBV5-6 and J is TRBJ2-7; the match to TRBD2 covers 8 bases. V was clipped by 4 bases and J by 6 bases; unmatched bases: 9. This CDR3 spans 14 amino acids. The germline V gene has CDR1 SGHDT and CDR2 YYEEEE.

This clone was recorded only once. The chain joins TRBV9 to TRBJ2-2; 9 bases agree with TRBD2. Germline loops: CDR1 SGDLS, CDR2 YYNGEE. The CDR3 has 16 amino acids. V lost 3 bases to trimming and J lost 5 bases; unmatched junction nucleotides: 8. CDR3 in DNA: TGTGCCAGCAGCGCCGTAGCGGGAGATGTAACCGGGGAGCTGTTTTTT. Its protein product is CASSAVAGDVTGELFF.

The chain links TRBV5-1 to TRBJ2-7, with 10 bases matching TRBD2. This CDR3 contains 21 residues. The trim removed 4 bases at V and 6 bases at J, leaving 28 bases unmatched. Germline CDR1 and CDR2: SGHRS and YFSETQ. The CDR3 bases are TGCGCCAGCAGCCCATACCTCGATTTAGGCACCGGTACTAGCGGGGTATGCGAGCAGTACTTC. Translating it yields CASSPYLDLGTGTSGVCEQYF.

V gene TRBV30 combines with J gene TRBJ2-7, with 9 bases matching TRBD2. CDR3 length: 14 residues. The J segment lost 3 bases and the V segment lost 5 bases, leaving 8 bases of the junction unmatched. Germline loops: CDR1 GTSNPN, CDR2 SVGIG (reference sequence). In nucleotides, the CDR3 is TGTGCCTGGGCTAGCGGGGTAGCTTACTACGAGCAGTACTTC. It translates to CAWASGVAYYEQYF.

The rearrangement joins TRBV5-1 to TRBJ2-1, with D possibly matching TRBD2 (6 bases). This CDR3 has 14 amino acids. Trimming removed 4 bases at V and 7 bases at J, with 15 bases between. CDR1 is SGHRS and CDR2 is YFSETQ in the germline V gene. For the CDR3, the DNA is TGCGCCAGCAGCGGGGGACTCCTTAATAATGAGCAGTTCTTC. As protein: CASSGGLLNNEQFF.

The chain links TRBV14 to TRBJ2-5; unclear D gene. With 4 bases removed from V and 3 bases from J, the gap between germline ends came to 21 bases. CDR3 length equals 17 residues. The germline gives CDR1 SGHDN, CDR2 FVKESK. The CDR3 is CASSPYPYTGWEETQYF. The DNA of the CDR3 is TGTGCCAGCAGCCCCTACCCGTACACGGGTTGGGAAGAGACCCAGTACTTC. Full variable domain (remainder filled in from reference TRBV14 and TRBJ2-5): EAGVTQFPSHSVIEKGQTVTLRCDPISGHDNLYWYRRVMGKEIKFLLHFVKESKQDESGMPNNRFLAERTGGTYSTLKVQPAELEDSGVYFCASSPYPYTGWEETQYFGPGTRLLVL.

The CDR3 DNA is TGTGCCAGCAACAGCTATAGCAATCAGCCCCAGCATTTT. Encoded protein: CASNSYSNQPQHF. The chain has TRBV28 and TRBJ1-5; D is unresolved. Germline assignment: CDR1 MDHEN and CDR2 SYDVKM. The CDR3 covers 13 residues. V lost 7 bases to trimming and J lost 0 bases, with 7 bases between them.

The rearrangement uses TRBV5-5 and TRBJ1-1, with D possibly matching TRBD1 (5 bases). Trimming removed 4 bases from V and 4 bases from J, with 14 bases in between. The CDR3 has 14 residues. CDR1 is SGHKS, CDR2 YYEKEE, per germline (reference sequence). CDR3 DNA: TGTGCCAGCAGCGCCCGGGGGGGAGGCACTGAAGCTTTCTTT. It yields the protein CASSARGGGTEAFF.

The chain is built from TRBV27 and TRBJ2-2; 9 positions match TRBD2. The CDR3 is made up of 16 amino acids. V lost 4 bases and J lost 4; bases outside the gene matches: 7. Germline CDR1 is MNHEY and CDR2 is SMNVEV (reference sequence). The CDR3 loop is CASSWGLAGSTGELFF. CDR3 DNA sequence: TGTGCCAGCAGTTGGGGACTAGCCGGGTCCACCGGGGAGCTGTTTTTT.

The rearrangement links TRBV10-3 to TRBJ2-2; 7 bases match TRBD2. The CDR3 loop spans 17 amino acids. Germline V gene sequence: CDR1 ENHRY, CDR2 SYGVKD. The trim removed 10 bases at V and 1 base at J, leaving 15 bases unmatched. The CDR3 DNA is TGTGCCACCGCGCGATCTCTAGCGGCTCAGAACACCGGGGAGCTGTTTTTT. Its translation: CATARSLAAQNTGELFF.

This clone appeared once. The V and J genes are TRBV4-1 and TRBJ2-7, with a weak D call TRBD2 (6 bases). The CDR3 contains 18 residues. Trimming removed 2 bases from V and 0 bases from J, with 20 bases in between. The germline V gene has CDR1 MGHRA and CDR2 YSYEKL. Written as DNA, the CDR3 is TGCGCCAGCAGCCAAAGGTTAGCGGTGAACACGAGCTCCTACGAGCAGTACTTC. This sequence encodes CASSQRLAVNTSSYEQYF.

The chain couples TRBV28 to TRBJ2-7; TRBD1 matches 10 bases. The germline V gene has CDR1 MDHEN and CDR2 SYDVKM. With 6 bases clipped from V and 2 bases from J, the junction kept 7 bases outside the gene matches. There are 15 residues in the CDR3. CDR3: CASRPRTGGPYEQYF. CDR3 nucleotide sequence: TGTGCCAGCAGGCCCCGGACAGGGGGACCCTACGAGCAGTACTTC.

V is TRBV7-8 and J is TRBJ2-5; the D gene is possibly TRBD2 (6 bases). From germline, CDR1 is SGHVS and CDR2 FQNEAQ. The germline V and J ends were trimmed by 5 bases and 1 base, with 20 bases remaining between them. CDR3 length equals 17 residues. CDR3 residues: CASSPIGEAEGQETQYF. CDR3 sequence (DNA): TGTGCCAGCAGCCCGATCGGGGAGGCGGAGGGCCAAGAGACCCAGTACTTC.

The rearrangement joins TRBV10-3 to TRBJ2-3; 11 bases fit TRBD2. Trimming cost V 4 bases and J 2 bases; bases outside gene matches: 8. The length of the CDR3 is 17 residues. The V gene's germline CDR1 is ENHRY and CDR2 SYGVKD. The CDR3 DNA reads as TGTGCCATCAGTGCCACACTAGCGGGAGATCCCACAGATACGCAGTATTTT. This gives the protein CAISATLAGDPTDTQYF.

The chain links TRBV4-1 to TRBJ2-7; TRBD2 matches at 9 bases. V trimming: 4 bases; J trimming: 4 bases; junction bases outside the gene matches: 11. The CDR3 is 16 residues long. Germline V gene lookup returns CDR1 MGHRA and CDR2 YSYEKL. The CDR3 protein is CASSRLADTSLYEQYF. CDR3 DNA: TGCGCCAGCAGCCGACTAGCGGACACGAGCCTTTACGAGCAGTACTTC.

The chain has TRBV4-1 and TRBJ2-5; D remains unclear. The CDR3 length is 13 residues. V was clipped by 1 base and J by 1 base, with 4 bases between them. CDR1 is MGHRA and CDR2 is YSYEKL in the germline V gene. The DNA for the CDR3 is TGCGCCAGCAGCCAAGTGCGCCAAGAGACCCAGTACTTC. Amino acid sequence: CASSQVRQETQYF.

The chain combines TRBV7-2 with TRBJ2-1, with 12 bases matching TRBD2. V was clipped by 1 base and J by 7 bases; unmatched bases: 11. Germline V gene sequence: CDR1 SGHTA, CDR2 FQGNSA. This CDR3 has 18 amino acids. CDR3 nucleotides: TGTGCCAGCAGCTTAGTAGTAAGACTAGCGGGAGTCGGGAATGAGCAGTTCTTC. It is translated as CASSLVVRLAGVGNEQFF. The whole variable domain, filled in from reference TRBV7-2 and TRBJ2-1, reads GAGVSQSPSNKVTEKGKDVELRCDPISGHTALYWYRQSLGQGLEFLIYFQGNSAPDKSGLPSDRFSAERTGGSVSTLTIQRTQQEDSAVYLCASSLVVRLAGVGNEQFFGPGTRLTVL.

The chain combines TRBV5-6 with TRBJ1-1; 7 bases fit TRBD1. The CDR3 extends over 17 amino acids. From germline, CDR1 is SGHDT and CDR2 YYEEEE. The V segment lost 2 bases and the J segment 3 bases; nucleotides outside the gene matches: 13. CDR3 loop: CASSLLRQGVGDTEAFF. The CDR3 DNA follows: TGTGCCAGCAGCTTACTTAGGCAGGGGGTTGGGGACACTGAAGCTTTCTTT.

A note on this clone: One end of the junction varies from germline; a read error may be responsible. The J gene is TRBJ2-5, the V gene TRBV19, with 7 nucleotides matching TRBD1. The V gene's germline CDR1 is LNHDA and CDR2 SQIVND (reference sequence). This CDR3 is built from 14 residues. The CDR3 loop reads CASSPGTEGSTRYF. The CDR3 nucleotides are TGTGCCAGTAGTCCTGGGACAGAGGGGTCCACCCGGTACTTC. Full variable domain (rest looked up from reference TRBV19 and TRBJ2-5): DGGITQSPKYLFRKEGQNVTLSCEQNLNHDAMYWYRQDPGQGLRLIYYSQIVNDFQKGDIAEGYSVSREKKESFPLTVTSAQKNPTAFYLCASSPGTEGSTRYFGPGTRLLVL.

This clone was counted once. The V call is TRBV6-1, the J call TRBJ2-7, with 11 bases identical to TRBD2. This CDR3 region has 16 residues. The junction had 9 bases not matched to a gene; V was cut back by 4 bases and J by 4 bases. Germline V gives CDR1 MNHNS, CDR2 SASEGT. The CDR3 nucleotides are TGTGCCAGCAGTGGGGGCTCGACTAGCGGGAAGTACGAGCAGTACTTC. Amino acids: CASSGGSTSGKYEQYF.

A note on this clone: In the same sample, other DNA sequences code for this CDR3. The CDR3: CASSLDSNYGYTF. In DNA form, the CDR3 reads TGTGCCAGCAGTCTCGACAGTAACTATGGCTACACCTTC. The genes are TRBV28 and TRBJ1-2, with a weak D call TRBD1 (5 bases). Trimming removed 5 bases at V and 1 base at J, with 8 bases between. Germline values: CDR1 MDHEN, CDR2 SYDVKM. The CDR3 runs 13 residues.

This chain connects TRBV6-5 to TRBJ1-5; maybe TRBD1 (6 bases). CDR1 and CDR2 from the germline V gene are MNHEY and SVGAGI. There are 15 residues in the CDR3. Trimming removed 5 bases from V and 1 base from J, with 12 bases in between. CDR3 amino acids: CASSRYTGSNQPQHF. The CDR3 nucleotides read TGTGCCAGCAGTCGATACACAGGGAGCAATCAGCCCCAGCATTTT.

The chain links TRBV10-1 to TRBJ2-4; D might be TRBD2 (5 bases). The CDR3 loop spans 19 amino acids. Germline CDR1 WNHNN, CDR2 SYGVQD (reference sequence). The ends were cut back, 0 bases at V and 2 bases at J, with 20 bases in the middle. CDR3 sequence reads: CASSESVGKKFGSKNIQYF. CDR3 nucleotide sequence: TGCGCCAGCAGTGAGTCAGTCGGGAAAAAGTTTGGGTCCAAAAACATTCAGTACTTC.

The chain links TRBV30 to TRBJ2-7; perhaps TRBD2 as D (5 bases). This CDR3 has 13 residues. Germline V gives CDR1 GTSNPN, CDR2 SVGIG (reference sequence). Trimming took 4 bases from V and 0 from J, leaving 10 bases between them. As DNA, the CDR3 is TGTGCCTGGATAAGCGGATTCTCCTACGAGCAGTACTTC. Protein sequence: CAWISGFSYEQYF.

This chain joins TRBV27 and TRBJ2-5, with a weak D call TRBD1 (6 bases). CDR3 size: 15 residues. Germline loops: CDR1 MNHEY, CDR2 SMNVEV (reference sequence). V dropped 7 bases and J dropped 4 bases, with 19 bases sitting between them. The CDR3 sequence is CASKSRTVWGETQYF. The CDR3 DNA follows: TGTGCCAGCAAGTCCCGGACAGTATGGGGAGAGACCCAGTACTTC.